One T cell receptor (beta chain) is described in this entry. Antigen specificity is unknown. This sample was taken from a study of cytomegalovirus exposure and HLA in healthy donors. CDR3 length: 12 residues. CDR1 and CDR2 from the germline V gene are SNHLY and FYNNEI. V was clipped by 5 bases and J by 5 bases, with 6 bases between them. Primers: 60 Vbeta forward and 13 Jbeta reverse. The method was immunoSEQ multiplex PCR; TCRdb's version includes in-frame clones alone and lacks a portion of them. Here the sample spans roughly 200,000 clones, roughly 80% being singletons. Findings and caveats of the study: An analysis that came later showed most CMV-associated TCR beta chains appearing HLA-restricted. The authors confirmed in vitro that a few CMV-associated chains were specific for CMV antigens. In an earlier analysis, about 87% or about 30%: the productive usage of most TCR beta V segments.

The sequence came from a woman aged 25 to 39 in good health and CMV-seronegative. J is TRBJ1-4 and V is TRBV2; TRBD1 might be the D (5 bases). The sample was PBMCs. CDR3 sequence: CASSTGNEKLFF. As DNA, the CDR3 is TGTGCCAGCAGTACAGGAAATGAAAAACTGTTTTTT.